These 5 T cell receptor beta chains were sequenced from one sample in a study of blood T cell repertoires in COVID-19. Sequencing was performed with immunoSEQ multiplex PCR; in TCRdb, only in-frame clones are kept and a portion is missing. This repertoire shows around 290,000 clones, approximately 88% found once; its top ten account for 0.75% to 1%. Sequencing input: PBMCs or T cells enriched from blood (not recorded which). Receptors originate from a woman aged 25 to 39 who had recovered from COVID-19.

The chain employs TRBV15 and TRBJ1-2, with TRBD1 as a possible D gene (5 bases). V was clipped by 5 bases and J by 6 bases, with 19 bases between them. Germline-derived CDR1 and CDR2 are LNHNV and YYDKDF (reference sequence). The CDR3 is 15 amino acids. CDR3 amino acids: CATSGPRQLIHGYTF. The CDR3 region has the DNA TGTGCCACCAGCGGCCCCCGACAGTTGATTCATGGCTACACCTTC.

The chain combines TRBV2 with TRBJ2-7; TRBD1 matches 7 bases. V gave up 11 bases and J gave up 4 bases; unmatched junction bases: 11. CDR3 length: 13 amino acids. Germline V gene data show CDR1 as SNHLY and CDR2 as FYNNEI. CDR3 loop: CAGGGDSSYEQYF. CDR3 in DNA: TGTGCCGGAGGTGGGGACAGTTCATACGAGCAGTACTTC.

The chain combines TRBV28 with TRBJ1-1; 8 bases match TRBD1. CDR1 and CDR2 from the germline V gene are MDHEN and SYDVKM. This CDR3 region has 13 residues. V dropped 5 bases and J dropped 8; count of bases not matched to a gene: 7. The CDR3: CASSPEDRAEAFF. The CDR3 DNA reads as TGTGCCAGCAGTCCCGAGGACAGGGCAGAAGCTTTCTTT.

The V and J genes are TRBV30 and TRBJ1-1, with D maybe TRBD1 (5 bases). The CDR3 covers 15 residues. Between the trimmed V and J ends, which lost 0 bases and 5 bases, there was a span of 16 bases. CDR1 GTSNPN and CDR2 SVGIG come from the germline V gene (reference sequence). The CDR3 here is CAWSVLDSGGTEAFF. CDR3 coding DNA: TGTGCCTGGAGTGTCCTGGACTCCGGGGGGACTGAAGCTTTCTTT. Together with reference TRBV30 and TRBJ1-1, the CDR3 gives the full variable domain: SQTIHQWPATLVQPVGSPLSLECTVEGTSNPNLYWYRQAAGRGLQLLFYSVGIGQISSEVPQNLSASRPQDRQFILSSKKLLLSDSGFYLCAWSVLDSGGTEAFFGQGTRLTVV.

The rearrangement uses TRBV5-1 and TRBJ1-1, with 10 nucleotides matching TRBD1. The trim removed 6 bases at V and 0 bases at J, leaving 5 bases unmatched. Germline V gene data show CDR1 as SGHRS and CDR2 as YFSETQ. This CDR3 has 15 residues. The CDR3 sequence is CASIETGGVNTEAFF. CDR3 coding DNA: TGCGCCAGCATCGAGACAGGGGGCGTGAACACTGAAGCTTTCTTT.